This T cell receptor (beta chain) was identified in a study of shared clonotypes between healthy human individuals. Whole-study results and caveats: Estimated richness was generally greater in naive than memory subsets.

Method: immunoSEQ multiplex PCR; TCRdb's copy keeps in-frame clones and lacks some. Of more than 2,000,000 clones detected, about 92% appear once; the ten largest clones hold 0.39%. It was into CD45RA+ naive and CD45RA-negative memory subsets that the CD4+ cells were split. The V and J ends lost 1 base and 3 bases respectively, with 10 bases between them. The CDR3 sequence is 14 residues long. Looked up from germline, CDR1 is SGHRS and CDR2 is YFSETQ. With regard to this clone: Its antigen remains unidentified.

The sample consisted of naive CD4+ T cells from PBMCs. Subset noted: CD45RA+ positively selected. This chain links TRBV5-1 with TRBJ1-1, with D perhaps TRBD1 (6 bases). This TCR was sampled from a man aged 18 to 35 in good health. Some clones in this sample may be carry-over from other donors' samples. CDR3 region: CASSLLGGHTEAFF. The CDR3 region has the DNA TGCGCCAGCAGCTTGCTAGGGGGTCACACTGAAGCTTTCTTT.